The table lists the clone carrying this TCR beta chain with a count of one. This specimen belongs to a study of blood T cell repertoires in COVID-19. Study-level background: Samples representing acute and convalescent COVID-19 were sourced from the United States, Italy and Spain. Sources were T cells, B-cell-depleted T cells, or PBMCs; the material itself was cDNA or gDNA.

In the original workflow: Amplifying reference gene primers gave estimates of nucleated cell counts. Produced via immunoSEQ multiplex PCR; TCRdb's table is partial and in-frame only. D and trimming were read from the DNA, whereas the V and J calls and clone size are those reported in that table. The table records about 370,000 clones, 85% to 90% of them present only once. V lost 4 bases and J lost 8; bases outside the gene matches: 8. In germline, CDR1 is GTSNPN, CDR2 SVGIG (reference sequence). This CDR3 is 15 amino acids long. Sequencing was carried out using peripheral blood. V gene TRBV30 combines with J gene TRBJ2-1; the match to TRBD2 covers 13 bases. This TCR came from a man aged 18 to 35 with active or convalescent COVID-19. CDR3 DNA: TGTGCCTGGAATCCGGGACTAGCGGGATTCGATGAGCAGTTCTTC. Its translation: CAWNPGLAGFDEQFF. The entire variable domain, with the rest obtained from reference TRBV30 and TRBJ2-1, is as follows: SQTIHQWPATLVQPVGSPLSLECTVEGTSNPNLYWYRQAAGRGLQLLFYSVGIGQISSEVPQNLSASRPQDRQFILSSKKLLLSDSGFYLCAWNPGLAGFDEQFFGPGTRLTVL.